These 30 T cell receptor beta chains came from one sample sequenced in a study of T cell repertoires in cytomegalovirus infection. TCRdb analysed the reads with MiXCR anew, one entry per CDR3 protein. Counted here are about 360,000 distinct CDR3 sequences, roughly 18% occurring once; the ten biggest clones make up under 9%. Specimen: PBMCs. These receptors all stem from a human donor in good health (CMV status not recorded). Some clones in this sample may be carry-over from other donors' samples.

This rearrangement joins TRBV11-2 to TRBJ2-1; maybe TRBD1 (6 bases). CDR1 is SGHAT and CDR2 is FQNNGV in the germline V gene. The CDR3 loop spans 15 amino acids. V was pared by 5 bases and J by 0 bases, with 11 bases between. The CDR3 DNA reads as TGTGCCAGCAGCCAGGGGATAAACTCCTACAATGAGCAGTTCTTC. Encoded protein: CASSQGINSYNEQFF.

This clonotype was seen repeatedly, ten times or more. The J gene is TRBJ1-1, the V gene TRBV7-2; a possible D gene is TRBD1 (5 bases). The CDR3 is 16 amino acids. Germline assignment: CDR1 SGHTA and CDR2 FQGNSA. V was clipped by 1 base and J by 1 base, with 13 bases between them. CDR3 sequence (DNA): TGTGCCAGCAGCTTAGTGGGAGCAGGGACGAACACTGAAGCTTTCTTT. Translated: CASSLVGAGTNTEAFF.

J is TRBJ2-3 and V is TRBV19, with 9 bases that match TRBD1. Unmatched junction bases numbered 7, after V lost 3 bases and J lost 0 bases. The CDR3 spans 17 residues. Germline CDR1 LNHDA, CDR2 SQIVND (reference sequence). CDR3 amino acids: CASSIVPGQGSTDTQYF. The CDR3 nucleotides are TGTGCCAGTAGTATCGTCCCGGGACAGGGTAGCACAGATACGCAGTATTTT.

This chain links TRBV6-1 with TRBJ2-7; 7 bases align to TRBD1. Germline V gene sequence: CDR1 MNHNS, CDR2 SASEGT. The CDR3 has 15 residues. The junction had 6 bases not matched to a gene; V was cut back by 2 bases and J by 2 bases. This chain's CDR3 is CASSERTGVTYEQYF. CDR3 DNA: TGTGCCAGCAGTGAAAGAACAGGGGTGACCTACGAGCAGTACTTC.

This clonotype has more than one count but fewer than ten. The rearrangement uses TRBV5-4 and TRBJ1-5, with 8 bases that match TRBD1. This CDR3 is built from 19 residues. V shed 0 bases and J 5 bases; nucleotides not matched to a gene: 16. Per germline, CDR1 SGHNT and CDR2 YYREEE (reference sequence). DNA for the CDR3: TGTGCCAGCAGCTTGGCCGGACAGGGTATTATAATCGGGGATCAGCCCCAGCATTTT. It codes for CASSLAGQGIIIGDQPQHF.

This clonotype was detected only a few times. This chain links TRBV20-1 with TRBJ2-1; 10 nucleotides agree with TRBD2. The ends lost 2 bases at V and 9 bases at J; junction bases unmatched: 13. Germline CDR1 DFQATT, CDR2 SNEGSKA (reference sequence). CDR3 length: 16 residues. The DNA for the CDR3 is TGCAGTGCTAGAACGGCTAGCGGGGGAGGGTTAAGTGAGCAGTTCTTC. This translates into CSARTASGGGLSEQFF.

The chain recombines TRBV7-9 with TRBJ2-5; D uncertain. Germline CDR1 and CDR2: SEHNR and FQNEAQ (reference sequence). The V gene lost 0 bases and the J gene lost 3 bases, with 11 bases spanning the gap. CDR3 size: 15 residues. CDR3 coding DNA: TGTGCCAGCAGCTTAGCTGGTCCCCTCAAAGAGACCCAGTACTTC. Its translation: CASSLAGPLKETQYF. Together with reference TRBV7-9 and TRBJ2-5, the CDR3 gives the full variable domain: DTGVSQNPRHKITKRGQNVTFRCDPISEHNRLYWYRQTLGQGPEFLTYFQNEAQLEKSRLLSDRFSAERPKGSFSTLEIQRTEQGDSAMYLCASSLAGPLKETQYFGPGTRLLVL.

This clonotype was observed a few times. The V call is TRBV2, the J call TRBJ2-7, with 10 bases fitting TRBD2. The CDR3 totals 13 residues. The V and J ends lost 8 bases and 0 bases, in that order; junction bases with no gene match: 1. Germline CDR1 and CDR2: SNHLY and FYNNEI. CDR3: CASQREGSYEQYF. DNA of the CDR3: TGTGCCAGCCAGCGGGAGGGCTCCTACGAGCAGTACTTC.

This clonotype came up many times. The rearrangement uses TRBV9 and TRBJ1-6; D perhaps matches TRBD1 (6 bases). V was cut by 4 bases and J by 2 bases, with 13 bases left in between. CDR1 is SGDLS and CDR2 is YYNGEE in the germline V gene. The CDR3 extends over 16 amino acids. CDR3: CASSLDSLPYNSPLHF. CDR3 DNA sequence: TGTGCCAGCAGCCTGGACAGCCTACCCTATAATTCACCCCTCCACTTT.

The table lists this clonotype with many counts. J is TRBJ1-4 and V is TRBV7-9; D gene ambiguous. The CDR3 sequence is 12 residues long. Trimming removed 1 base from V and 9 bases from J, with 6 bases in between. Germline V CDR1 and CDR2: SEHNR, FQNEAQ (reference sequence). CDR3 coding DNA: TGTGCCAGCAGCTTAGACTTTAAAAAACTGTTTTTT. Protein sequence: CASSLDFKKLFF.

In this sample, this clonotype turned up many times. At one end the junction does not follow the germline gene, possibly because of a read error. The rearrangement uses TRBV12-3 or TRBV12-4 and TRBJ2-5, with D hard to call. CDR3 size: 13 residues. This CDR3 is CASSLEGRETQYF. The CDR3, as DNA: TGTGCCAGCAGCTTAGAAGGAAGAGAGACCCAGTACTTC.

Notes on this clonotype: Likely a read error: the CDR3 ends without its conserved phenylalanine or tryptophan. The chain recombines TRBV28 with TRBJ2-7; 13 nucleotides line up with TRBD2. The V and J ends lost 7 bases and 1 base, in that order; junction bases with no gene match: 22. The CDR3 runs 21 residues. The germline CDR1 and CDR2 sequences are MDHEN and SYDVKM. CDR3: CASNLAGHSKGGLAGSYEQYS. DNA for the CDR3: TGTGCCAGCAACCTCGCGGGACACAGTAAGGGGGGACTAGCGGGGTCCTACGAGCAGTACTCC.

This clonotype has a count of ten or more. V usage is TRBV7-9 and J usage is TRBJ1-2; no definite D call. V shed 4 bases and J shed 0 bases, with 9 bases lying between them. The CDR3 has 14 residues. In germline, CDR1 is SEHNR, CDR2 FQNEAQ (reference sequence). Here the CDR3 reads CASSSRTANYGYTF. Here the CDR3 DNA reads TGTGCCAGCAGCTCCCGGACTGCTAACTATGGCTACACCTTC. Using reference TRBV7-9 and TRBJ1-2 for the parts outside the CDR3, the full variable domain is DTGVSQNPRHKITKRGQNVTFRCDPISEHNRLYWYRQTLGQGPEFLTYFQNEAQLEKSRLLSDRFSAERPKGSFSTLEIQRTEQGDSAMYLCASSSRTANYGYTFGSGTRLTVV.

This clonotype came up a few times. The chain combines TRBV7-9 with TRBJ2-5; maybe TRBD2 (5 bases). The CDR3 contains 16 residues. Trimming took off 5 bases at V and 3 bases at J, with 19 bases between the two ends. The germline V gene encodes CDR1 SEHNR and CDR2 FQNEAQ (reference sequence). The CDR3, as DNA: TGTGCCAGCAGCCTCTACCTAGCACCTAGCAAAGAGACCCAGTACTTC. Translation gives CASSLYLAPSKETQYF.

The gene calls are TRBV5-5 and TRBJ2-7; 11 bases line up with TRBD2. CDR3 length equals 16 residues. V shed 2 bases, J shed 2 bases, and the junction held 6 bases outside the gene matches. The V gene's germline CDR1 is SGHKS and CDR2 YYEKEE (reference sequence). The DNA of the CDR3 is TGTGCCAGCAGCTTACTGACTAGCGGGAAGACCTACGAGCAGTACTTC. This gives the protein CASSLLTSGKTYEQYF.

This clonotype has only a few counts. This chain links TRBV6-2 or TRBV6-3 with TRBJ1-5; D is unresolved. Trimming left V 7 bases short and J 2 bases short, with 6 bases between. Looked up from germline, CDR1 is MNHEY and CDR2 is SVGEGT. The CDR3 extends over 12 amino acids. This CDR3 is CASTIGNQPQHF. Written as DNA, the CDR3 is TGTGCCAGCACCATAGGCAATCAGCCCCAGCATTTT.

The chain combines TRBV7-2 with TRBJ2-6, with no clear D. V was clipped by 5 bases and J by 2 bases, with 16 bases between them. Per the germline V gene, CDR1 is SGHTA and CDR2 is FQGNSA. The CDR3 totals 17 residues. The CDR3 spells CASSKEPTRTGANVLTF. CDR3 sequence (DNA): TGTGCCAGCAGCAAGGAACCTACACGGACTGGGGCCAACGTCCTGACTTTC.

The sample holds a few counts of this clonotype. The CDR3 DNA reads as TGTGCCAGCAGCCCAGGGGGAGGAAAAAACATTCAGTACTTC. As protein: CASSPGGGKNIQYF. This chain connects TRBV5-4 to TRBJ2-4; maybe TRBD1 (7 bases). Per germline, CDR1 SGHNT and CDR2 YYREEE (reference sequence). Trimming took 4 bases from V and 4 from J, leaving 12 bases between them. The CDR3 loop spans 14 amino acids.

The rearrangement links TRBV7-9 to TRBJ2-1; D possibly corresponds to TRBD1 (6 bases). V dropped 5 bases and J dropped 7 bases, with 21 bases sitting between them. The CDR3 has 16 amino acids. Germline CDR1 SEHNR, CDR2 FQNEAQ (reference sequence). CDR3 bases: TGTGCCAGCAGCCAGACCGGGACAAAATCCCGGAATGAGCAGTTCTTC. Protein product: CASSQTGTKSRNEQFF.

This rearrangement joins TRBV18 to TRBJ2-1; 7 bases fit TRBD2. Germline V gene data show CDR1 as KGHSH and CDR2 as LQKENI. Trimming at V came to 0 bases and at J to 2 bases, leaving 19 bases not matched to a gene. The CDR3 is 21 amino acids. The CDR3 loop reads CASSPPPLSQIRGDPYNEQFF. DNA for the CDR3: TGTGCCAGCTCACCACCACCGCTATCTCAAATCCGGGGGGATCCCTACAATGAGCAGTTCTTC.

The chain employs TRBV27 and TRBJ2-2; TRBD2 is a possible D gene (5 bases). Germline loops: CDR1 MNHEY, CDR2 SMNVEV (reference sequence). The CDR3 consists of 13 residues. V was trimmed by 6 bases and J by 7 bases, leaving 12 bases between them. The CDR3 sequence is CASSPGMVGELFF. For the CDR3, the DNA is TGTGCCAGCAGCCCGGGGATGGTCGGGGAGCTGTTTTTT.

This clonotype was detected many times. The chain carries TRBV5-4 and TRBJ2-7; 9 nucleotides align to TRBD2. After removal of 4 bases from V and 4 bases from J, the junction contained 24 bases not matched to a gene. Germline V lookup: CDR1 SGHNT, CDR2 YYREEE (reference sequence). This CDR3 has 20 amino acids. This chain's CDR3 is CASSRFGGRPSGALSYEQYF. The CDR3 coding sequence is TGTGCCAGCAGCCGCTTCGGGGGTCGTCCTAGCGGGGCCTTAAGTTACGAGCAGTACTTC.

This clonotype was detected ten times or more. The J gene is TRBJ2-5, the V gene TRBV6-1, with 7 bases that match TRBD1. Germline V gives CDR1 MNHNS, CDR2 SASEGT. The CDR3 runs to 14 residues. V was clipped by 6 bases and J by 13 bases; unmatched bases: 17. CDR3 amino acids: CASSLLTGVERRYF. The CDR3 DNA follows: TGTGCCAGCAGCCTGCTCACAGGGGTCGAGCGACGGTACTTC.

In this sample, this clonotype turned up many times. Here the CDR3 DNA reads TGTGCCAGCAGCTTTGGGGGACTAGCGGGGGGGACCCAGTACTTC. As protein: CASSFGGLAGGTQYF. J is TRBJ2-5 and V is TRBV7-8; 15 nucleotides agree with TRBD2. CDR1 is SGHVS and CDR2 is FQNEAQ in the germline V gene. Trimming removed 3 bases from V and 7 bases from J; junction bases left unmatched: 3. This CDR3 has 15 amino acids.

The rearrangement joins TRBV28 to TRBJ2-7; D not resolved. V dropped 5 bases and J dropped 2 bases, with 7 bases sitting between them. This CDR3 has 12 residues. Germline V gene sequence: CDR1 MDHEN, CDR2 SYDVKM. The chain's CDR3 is CASSDWTYEQYF. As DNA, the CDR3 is TGTGCCAGCAGTGATTGGACCTACGAGCAGTACTTC.

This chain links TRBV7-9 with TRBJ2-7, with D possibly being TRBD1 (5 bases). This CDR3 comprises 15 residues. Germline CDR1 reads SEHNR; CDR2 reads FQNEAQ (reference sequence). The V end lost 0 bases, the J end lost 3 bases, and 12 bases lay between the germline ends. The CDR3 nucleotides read TGTGCCAGCAGCTTAGCCAGGGTCGAAGTCTACGAGCAGTACTTC. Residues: CASSLARVEVYEQYF.

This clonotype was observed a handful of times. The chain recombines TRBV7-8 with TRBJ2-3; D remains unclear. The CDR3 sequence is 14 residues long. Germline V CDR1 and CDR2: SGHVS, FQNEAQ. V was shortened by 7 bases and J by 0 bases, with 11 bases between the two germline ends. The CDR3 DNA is TGTGCCAGCATTAAGTCGCGAAGCACAGATACGCAGTATTTT. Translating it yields CASIKSRSTDTQYF. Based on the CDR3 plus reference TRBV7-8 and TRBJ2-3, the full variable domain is GAGVSQSPRYKVAKRGQDVALRCDPISGHVSLFWYQQALGQGPEFLTYFQNEAQLDKSGLPSDRFFAERPEGSVSTLKIQRTQQEDSAVYLCASIKSRSTDTQYFGPGTRLTVL.

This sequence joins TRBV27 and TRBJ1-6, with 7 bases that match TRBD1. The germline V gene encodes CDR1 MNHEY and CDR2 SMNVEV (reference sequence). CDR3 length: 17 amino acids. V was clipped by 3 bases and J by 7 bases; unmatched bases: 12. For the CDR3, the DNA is TGTGCCAGCAGTTTTCACCCGGGACAGACTAGAAATTCACCCCTCCACTTT. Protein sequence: CASSFHPGQTRNSPLHF.

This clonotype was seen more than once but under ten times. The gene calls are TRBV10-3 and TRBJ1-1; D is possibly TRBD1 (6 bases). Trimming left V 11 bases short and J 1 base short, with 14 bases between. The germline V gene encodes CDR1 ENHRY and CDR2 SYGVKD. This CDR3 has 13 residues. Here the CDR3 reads CASEGRGNTEAFF. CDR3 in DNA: TGTGCCTCTGAAGGCAGGGGGAACACTGAAGCTTTCTTT.

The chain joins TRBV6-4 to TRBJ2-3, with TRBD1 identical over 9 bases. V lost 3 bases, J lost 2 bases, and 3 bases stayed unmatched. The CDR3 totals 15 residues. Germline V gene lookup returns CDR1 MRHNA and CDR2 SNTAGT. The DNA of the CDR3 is TGTGCCAGCAGTGAAAGGACAGGGGACACAGATACGCAGTATTTT. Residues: CASSERTGDTDTQYF.